These 9 T cell receptor beta chains share one sample of origin, sequenced in a study of T cell responses to AZD1222 COVID-19 vaccine. Sequencing used immunoSEQ multiplex PCR; TCRdb keeps in-frame clones, though not all of them. The repertoire holds roughly 97,000 clones, with roughly 86% as singletons. The material sequenced was peripheral blood, taken 28 days after the second dose of the MenACWY control vaccine. The receptors shown here come from an adult who received the MenACWY meningococcal vaccine as a control.

The chain couples TRBV6-5 to TRBJ1-1; D is ambiguous. The CDR3 has 14 amino acids. CDR1 MNHEY and CDR2 SVGAGI come from the germline V gene. V was clipped by 0 bases and J by 4 bases, with 9 bases between them. The CDR3 nucleotides are TGTGCCAGCAGTTACTCGGGGAAGGGCACTGAAGCTTTCTTT. Residues: CASSYSGKGTEAFF.

The chain joins TRBV6-5 to TRBJ1-1, with 7 bases aligning to TRBD1. The CDR3 contains 15 residues. From germline, CDR1 is MNHEY and CDR2 SVGAGI. Trimming removed 2 bases from V and 4 bases from J; junction bases left unmatched: 7. CDR3 DNA: TGTGCCAGCAGTTACGAGACAGGGAGCGGCACTGAAGCTTTCTTT. The encoded protein is CASSYETGSGTEAFF.

The rearrangement joins TRBV2 to TRBJ1-2; unclear D gene. The CDR3 has 16 residues. Germline CDR1 and CDR2: SNHLY and FYNNEI. V was cut by 7 bases and J by 3 bases, with 21 bases left in between. The CDR3 nucleotides are TGTGCCAGCACCAGATCTCGCGCCCAAACGGACTATGGCTACACCTTC. The encoded protein is CASTRSRAQTDYGYTF.

The rearrangement joins TRBV2 to TRBJ2-2; D is possibly TRBD1 (6 bases). The ends were cut back, 5 bases at V and 4 bases at J, with 8 bases in the middle. Germline CDR1 SNHLY, CDR2 FYNNEI. The CDR3 spans 13 residues. CDR3 sequence: CASSQQGTGELFF. DNA for the CDR3: TGTGCCAGCAGTCAACAGGGCACCGGGGAGCTGTTTTTT.

The rearrangement joins TRBV5-1 to TRBJ2-2; D might be TRBD1 (6 bases). CDR3 length: 15 residues. V was pared by 4 bases and J by 1 base, with 11 bases between. CDR1 is SGHRS, CDR2 YFSETQ, per germline. This CDR3 reads CASSQTGLNTGELFF. CDR3 DNA sequence: TGCGCCAGCAGCCAAACAGGGCTGAACACCGGGGAGCTGTTTTTT.

The chain carries TRBV6-1 and TRBJ2-5, with D possibly TRBD2 on 6 matching bases. In germline, CDR1 is MNHNS, CDR2 SASEGT. This CDR3 spans 16 amino acids. The V gene lost 0 bases and the J gene lost 5 bases, with 16 bases spanning the gap. The CDR3 protein is CASSEARGVAGETQYF. CDR3 DNA sequence: TGTGCCAGCAGTGAAGCTCGCGGGGTGGCGGGCGAGACCCAGTACTTC.

The chain combines TRBV7-2 with TRBJ1-6, with D unresolved. V lost 1 base and J 7 bases, leaving 5 bases between the germline ends. Germline assignment: CDR1 SGHTA and CDR2 FQGNSA. The CDR3 spans 13 residues. The CDR3 region has the DNA TGTGCCAGCAGCTTAGTTCTGAATTCACCCCTCCACTTT. This gives the protein CASSLVLNSPLHF.

The chain combines TRBV28 with TRBJ1-2; TRBD1 matches at 7 bases. Germline assignment: CDR1 MDHEN and CDR2 SYDVKM. This CDR3 contains 14 residues. V lost 6 bases and J lost 4; bases outside the gene matches: 8. The CDR3 protein is CASSPGTDSYGYTF. CDR3 in DNA: TGTGCCAGCAGCCCGGGGACAGATTCCTATGGCTACACCTTC.

V is TRBV29-1 and J is TRBJ2-2; 7 nucleotides align to TRBD2. Germline CDR1 reads SQVTM; CDR2 reads ANQGSEA. There are 15 residues in the CDR3. The V segment lost 4 bases and the J segment 5 bases; nucleotides outside the gene matches: 10. CDR3 nucleotide sequence: TGCAGCGTTGTTGGGGGGGATTCACGGACCGGGGAGCTGTTTTTT. It translates to CSVVGGDSRTGELFF.